One and the same sample provided the 13 T cell receptor beta chains below, sequenced in a study of blood T cell repertoires in COVID-19. This table comes from immunoSEQ multiplex PCR, and its TCRdb copy is limited to in-frame clones, with some not included. The sample lists more than 110,000 clones; roughly 84% were seen once. The specimen was PBMCs or T cells enriched from blood (not recorded which). The receptor set was obtained from a man aged 35-49 years with acute COVID-19.

The chain combines TRBV2 with TRBJ1-1; 7 positions agree with TRBD1. Per the germline V gene, CDR1 is SNHLY and CDR2 is FYNNEI. The CDR3 is made up of 13 amino acids. Trimming cost V 4 bases and J 5 bases; bases outside gene matches: 4. CDR3 nucleotides: TGTGCCAGCAGTGTGACAGGGTTTACTGAAGCTTTCTTT. Translated, it gives CASSVTGFTEAFF.

The chain links TRBV11-3 to TRBJ2-1; 8 bases fit TRBD2. Germline-derived CDR1 and CDR2 are SGHNT and YENEEA. Trimming cost V 5 bases and J 2 bases; bases outside gene matches: 8. The CDR3 contains 16 residues. Here the CDR3 DNA reads TGTGCCAGCAGCCTTCGGGGGGGAATCCCCTACAATGAGCAGTTCTTC. This translates into CASSLRGGIPYNEQFF. Full variable domain (missing parts from reference TRBV11-3 and TRBJ2-1): EAGVVQSPRYKIIEKKQPVAFWCNPISGHNTLYWYLQNLGQGPELLIRYENEEAVDDSQLPKDRFSAERLKGVDSTLKIQPAELGDSAVYLCASSLRGGIPYNEQFFGPGTRLTVL.

This clone has only one observation. J is TRBJ2-2 and V is TRBV7-6, with 8 bases fitting TRBD1. From germline, CDR1 is SGHVS and CDR2 FNYEAQ. There are 16 residues in the CDR3. The trim removed 5 bases at V and 0 bases at J, leaving 5 bases unmatched. The CDR3 sequence: CASSLGQGTNTGELFF. DNA for the CDR3: TGTGCCAGCAGCCTTGGACAGGGCACGAACACCGGGGAGCTGTTTTTT.

The J gene is TRBJ1-5, the V gene TRBV7-2, with a weak D call TRBD1 (6 bases). The length of the CDR3 is 13 residues. The germline gives CDR1 SGHTA, CDR2 FQGNSA. Trimming took off 2 bases at V and 7 bases at J, with 9 bases between the two ends. The chain's CDR3 is CASSLRGGQPQHF. Written as DNA, the CDR3 is TGTGCCAGCAGCTTACGGGGGGGCCAGCCCCAGCATTTT.

This clone was found a few times. The V and J genes are TRBV6-5 and TRBJ1-4; a weak D match, TRBD1 (6 bases). Trimming removed 4 bases from V and 9 bases from J, with 12 bases in between. Germline CDR1 is MNHEY and CDR2 is SVGAGI. This CDR3 has 13 residues. In nucleotides, the CDR3 is TGTGCCAGCAGTTTAAAAGGACAGAAAAAACTGTTTTTT. This codes for CASSLKGQKKLFF.

The J gene is TRBJ2-1, the V gene TRBV11-2; 9 positions agree with TRBD2. The V gene's germline CDR1 is SGHAT and CDR2 FQNNGV. The CDR3 consists of 17 residues. V shed 5 bases and J 8 bases; nucleotides not matched to a gene: 16. The CDR3 DNA is TGTGCCAGCAGCACACAAATTAGCGGGAGAGGGGTCGATGAGCAGTTCTTC. This codes for CASSTQISGRGVDEQFF.

V usage is TRBV23-1 and J usage is TRBJ2-5; TRBD1 is a possible D gene (6 bases). TRBV23-1 falls under the ORF class, with uncertain function. Trimming cost V 0 bases and J 1 base, with 12 bases left between them. CDR3 length equals 16 residues. The CDR3 bases are TGCGCCAGCAGTCAATCGGCAGGGGTTTCCCAAGAGACCCAGTACTTC. This sequence encodes CASSQSAGVSQETQYF.

The chain uses TRBV19 and TRBJ2-7; TRBD1 agrees at 7 bases. This CDR3 is 16 amino acids long. Germline CDR1 LNHDA, CDR2 SQIVND (reference sequence). V gave up 5 bases and J gave up 2 bases; unmatched junction bases: 12. DNA of the CDR3: TGTGCCAGTAGTCTACTGTACGGGGACAGAACCTACGAGCAGTACTTC. Protein: CASSLLYGDRTYEQYF.

V usage is TRBV5-4 and J usage is TRBJ2-2, with 8 positions matching TRBD2. The germline gives CDR1 SGHNT, CDR2 YYREEE (reference sequence). The CDR3 has 16 residues. The trim removed 0 bases at V and 3 bases at J, leaving 4 bases unmatched. Here the CDR3 reads CASSLVSGGDTGELFF. As DNA, the CDR3 is TGTGCCAGCAGCTTGGTGTCGGGGGGGGACACCGGGGAGCTGTTTTTT.

This clone was counted between two and nine times. Other DNA sequences within the sample encode an identical CDR3. The genes are TRBV5-1 and TRBJ2-7; 7 nucleotides match TRBD2. Germline CDR1 reads SGHRS; CDR2 reads YFSETQ. The CDR3 spans 15 residues. V was clipped by 0 bases and J by 2 bases; unmatched bases: 5. The DNA of the CDR3 is TGCGCCAGCAGCTTGGCCGGCGGGACTACCTACGAGCAGTACTTC. Encoded protein: CASSLAGGTTYEQYF.

The chain links TRBV3-1 (or the pseudogene TRBV3-2) to TRBJ2-6; no firm D call. The CDR3 is 15 residues long. Germline V gives CDR1 LGHDT, CDR2 YNNKEL (reference sequence). Trimming cost V 0 bases and J 5 bases, with 8 bases left between them. CDR3 nucleotides: TGTGCCAGCAGCCAAGATTATGTAAGGGCCAACGTCCTGACTTTC. Its protein is CASSQDYVRANVLTF.

This chain joins TRBV7-6 and TRBJ2-7; D is perhaps TRBD1 (6 bases). Trimming stripped 5 bases from V and 4 bases from J, with 12 bases between. The CDR3 totals 13 residues. From germline, CDR1 is SGHVS and CDR2 FNYEAQ. CDR3 residues: CASSPQQGYEQYF. Here the CDR3 DNA reads TGTGCCAGCAGCCCCCAGCAGGGGTACGAGCAGTACTTC.

The gene calls are TRBV7-2 and TRBJ1-2, with no clear D. The germline V gene encodes CDR1 SGHTA and CDR2 FQGNSA. The CDR3 is made up of 16 amino acids. The germline V and J ends were trimmed by 2 bases and 2 bases, with 15 bases remaining between them. The CDR3 region is CASSLMLGILNYGYTF. Written as DNA, the CDR3 is TGTGCCAGCAGCTTAATGCTCGGGATTCTCAACTATGGCTACACCTTC.